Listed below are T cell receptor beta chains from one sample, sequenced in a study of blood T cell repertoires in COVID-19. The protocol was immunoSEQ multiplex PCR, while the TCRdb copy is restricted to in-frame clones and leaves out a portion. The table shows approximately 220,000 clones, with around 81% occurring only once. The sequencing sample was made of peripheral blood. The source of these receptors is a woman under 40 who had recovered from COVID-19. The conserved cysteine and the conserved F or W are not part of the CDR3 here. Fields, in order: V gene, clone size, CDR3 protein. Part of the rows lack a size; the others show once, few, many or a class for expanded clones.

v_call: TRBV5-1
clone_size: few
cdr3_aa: ASSGGLALSYEQY

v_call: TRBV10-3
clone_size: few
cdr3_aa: AISEHSKNTEAF

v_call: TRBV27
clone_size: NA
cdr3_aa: ASSLGNFRGDEQY

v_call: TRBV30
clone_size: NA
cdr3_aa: AWSPLGRGNQPQH

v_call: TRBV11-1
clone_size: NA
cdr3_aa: ASSPGLAGGDETQY

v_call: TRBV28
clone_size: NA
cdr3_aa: ASAGAANEKLF

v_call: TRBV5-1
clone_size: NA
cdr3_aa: ASSLGQGIYNEQF

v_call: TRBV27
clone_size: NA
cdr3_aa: ASGAGQGGPDYEQY

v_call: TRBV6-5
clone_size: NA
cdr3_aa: ASSRTGLYEQY

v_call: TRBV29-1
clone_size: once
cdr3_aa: SVEESTSSYNEQF

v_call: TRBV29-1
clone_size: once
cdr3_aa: SAPSGTEAF

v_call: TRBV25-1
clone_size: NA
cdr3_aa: ASSEHQGSNEKLF

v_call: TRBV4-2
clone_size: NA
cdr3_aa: ASSQEGGTEAF

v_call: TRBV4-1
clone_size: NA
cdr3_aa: ASSLGQRSDSPLH

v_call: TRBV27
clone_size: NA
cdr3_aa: ASSSQAGAPGEQY

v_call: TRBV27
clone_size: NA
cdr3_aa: ASSRNTGYEQY

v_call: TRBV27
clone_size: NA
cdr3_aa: ASSFADTQY

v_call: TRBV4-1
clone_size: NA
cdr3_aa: ASSQPRQGASTEAF

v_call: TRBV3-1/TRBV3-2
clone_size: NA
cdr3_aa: ASSQLQAGTEAF

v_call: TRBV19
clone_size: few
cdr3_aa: ASRNGQVGNQPQH

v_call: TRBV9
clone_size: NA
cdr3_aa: ASSGQDGSYEQY

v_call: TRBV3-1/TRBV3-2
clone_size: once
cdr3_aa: ASKSRISTDTQY

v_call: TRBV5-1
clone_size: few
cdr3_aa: ASSENSGGYNEQF

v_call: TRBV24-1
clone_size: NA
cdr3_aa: ATSDASGLRGYT

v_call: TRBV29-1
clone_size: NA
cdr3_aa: SAGQGVETQY

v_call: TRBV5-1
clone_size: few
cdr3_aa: ASSPTAGRISGNTIY